These T cell receptor beta chains were read from a single sample in a study of blood T cell repertoires in COVID-19. Libraries were prepared by immunoSEQ multiplex PCR; TCRdb keeps only in-frame clonotypes and omits some of them. This sample carries some 270,000 clones, 65% to 90% of them seen once, and the ten largest clones take about 9.3%. Sample: PBMCs or T cells enriched from blood (not recorded which). These receptors were obtained from a woman between 50 and 59 years old with acute COVID-19. CDR3s include the opening cysteine and the closing phenylalanine or tryptophan. A D gene is named only where the DNA matches it firmly. Only some rows state a clone size, as once, few, many or a class for expanded clones.

cdr3_nt: TGTGCCAGCAGCCCAGACGGGGACACCGATAATGAAAAACTGTTTTTT; cdr3_aa: CASSPDGDTDNEKLFF; v_call: TRBV11-2; j_call: TRBJ1-4; clone_size: few; d_call: NA
cdr3_nt: TGTGCCAGCAGTTCCGACAGGCGGTCCTACGAGCAGTACTTC; cdr3_aa: CASSSDRRSYEQYF; v_call: TRBV27; j_call: TRBJ2-7; clone_size: NA; d_call: NA
cdr3_nt: TGTGCCAGCAGTTTCCGGGTTGACACTGAAGCTTTCTTT; cdr3_aa: CASSFRVDTEAFF; v_call: TRBV12-3/TRBV12-4; j_call: TRBJ1-1; clone_size: once; d_call: NA
cdr3_nt: TGTGCCAGCAGTCCTCGACTAGGAGGCACCGGGGAGCTGTTTTTT; cdr3_aa: CASSPRLGGTGELFF; v_call: TRBV6-4; j_call: TRBJ2-2; clone_size: NA; d_call: NA
cdr3_nt: TGTGCCAGCAGCCAAGCTGTAAGGGGGGGGGACACTGAAGCTTTCTTT; cdr3_aa: CASSQAVRGGDTEAFF; v_call: TRBV3-1/TRBV3-2; j_call: TRBJ1-1; clone_size: few; d_call: NA
cdr3_nt: TGTGCCAGTAGTATTAAACAGATCCACTATGGCTACACCTTC; cdr3_aa: CASSIKQIHYGYTF; v_call: TRBV19; j_call: TRBJ1-2; clone_size: NA; d_call: NA
cdr3_nt: TGTGCCAGCAGACGCGGGGGGGAGGTCGAGCAGTACTTC; cdr3_aa: CASRRGGEVEQYF; v_call: TRBV7-2; j_call: TRBJ2-7; clone_size: NA; d_call: TRBD2
cdr3_nt: TGTGCCAGCAGTGGCCGGGACAGGGACATTGAAGCTTTCTTT; cdr3_aa: CASSGRDRDIEAFF; v_call: TRBV25-1; j_call: TRBJ1-1; clone_size: NA; d_call: TRBD1
cdr3_nt: TGTGCCAGCAGTTTAGCCAGGGGTGAAGCTTTCTTT; cdr3_aa: CASSLARGEAFF; v_call: TRBV28; j_call: TRBJ1-1; clone_size: NA; d_call: NA
cdr3_nt: TGTGCCAGCTCCACCGACGGACATGGACGCGAGCAGTACTTC; cdr3_aa: CASSTDGHGREQYF; v_call: TRBV18; j_call: TRBJ2-7; clone_size: NA; d_call: NA
cdr3_nt: TGCAGCGGGGCGGAGGGTGAAGCTTTCTTT; cdr3_aa: CSGAEGEAFF; v_call: TRBV29-1; j_call: TRBJ1-1; clone_size: NA; d_call: NA
cdr3_nt: TGTGCCTGGAGTACGAGGCAGGGGGGTGAAAAACTGTTTTTT; cdr3_aa: CAWSTRQGGEKLFF; v_call: TRBV30; j_call: TRBJ1-4; clone_size: NA; d_call: TRBD1
cdr3_nt: TGTGCCAGCAGCTTAGCGCACGGGGTAGGCTCCTACAATGAGCAGTTCTTC; cdr3_aa: CASSLAHGVGSYNEQFF; v_call: TRBV7-2; j_call: TRBJ2-1; clone_size: once; d_call: NA
cdr3_nt: TGTGCCAGCAGTCGGACAGGGGGCGCGGAGGAGACCCAGTACTTC; cdr3_aa: CASSRTGGAEETQYF; v_call: TRBV6-5; j_call: TRBJ2-5; clone_size: NA; d_call: TRBD1
cdr3_nt: TGTGCCAGCTCACCATCAGGGAACGGCAATCAGCCCCAGCATTTT; cdr3_aa: CASSPSGNGNQPQHF; v_call: TRBV18; j_call: TRBJ1-5; clone_size: NA; d_call: NA
cdr3_nt: TGTGCCTGGATGATACATAACACTGAAGCTTTCTTT; cdr3_aa: CAWMIHNTEAFF; v_call: TRBV30; j_call: TRBJ1-1; clone_size: few; d_call: NA
cdr3_nt: TGTGCCAGCACCCTACAGGGAGAAGCTTTCTTT; cdr3_aa: CASTLQGEAFF; v_call: TRBV6-4; j_call: TRBJ1-1; clone_size: NA; d_call: NA
cdr3_nt: TGCGCCAGCAGCAAGGACAGGGCGTACAATGAGCAGTTCTTC; cdr3_aa: CASSKDRAYNEQFF; v_call: TRBV5-1; j_call: TRBJ2-1; clone_size: NA; d_call: TRBD1
cdr3_nt: TGTGCCAGCAGCTTGGGGGCAGGGGGCTACTACGAGCAGTACTTC; cdr3_aa: CASSLGAGGYYEQYF; v_call: TRBV5-4; j_call: TRBJ2-7; clone_size: once; d_call: TRBD1
cdr3_nt: TGTGCCAGTAGTACTGTCCGGGACAGGAACCAGCCCCAGCATTTT; cdr3_aa: CASSTVRDRNQPQHF; v_call: TRBV19; j_call: TRBJ1-5; clone_size: NA; d_call: TRBD1
cdr3_nt: TGTGCCAGCAGCCCGAACAGGGCCAACTCTGGAAACACCATATATTTT; cdr3_aa: CASSPNRANSGNTIYF; v_call: TRBV13; j_call: TRBJ1-3; clone_size: NA; d_call: NA
cdr3_nt: TGTGCCAGCAGCCTAGTGTTCACGGGACTCGAAGCTTTCTTT; cdr3_aa: CASSLVFTGLEAFF; v_call: TRBV7-2; j_call: TRBJ1-1; clone_size: NA; d_call: NA
cdr3_nt: TGTGCCAGCAGTTCCCCACTCTACTCCTACAATGAGCAGTTCTTC; cdr3_aa: CASSSPLYSYNEQFF; v_call: TRBV5-5; j_call: TRBJ2-1; clone_size: NA; d_call: NA
cdr3_nt: TGTGCCAGCAGCTTAGGGGCCCCCGGGGATTCACCCCTCCACTTT; cdr3_aa: CASSLGAPGDSPLHF; v_call: TRBV7-2; j_call: TRBJ1-6; clone_size: NA; d_call: NA
cdr3_nt: TGCGCCAGCAGCGAGGGGGCGCGTGACACTGAAGCTTTCTTT; cdr3_aa: CASSEGARDTEAFF; v_call: TRBV4-3; j_call: TRBJ1-1; clone_size: NA; d_call: TRBD1
cdr3_nt: TGCGCCAGCACGAGGGGGCCGGGGAACACTGAAGCTTTCTTT; cdr3_aa: CASTRGPGNTEAFF; v_call: TRBV10-1; j_call: TRBJ1-1; clone_size: NA; d_call: TRBD1
cdr3_nt: TGTGCCAGCAGTTACTCGAGATTTTTAACAGGGAAGGCTATCTATGGCTACACCTTC; cdr3_aa: CASSYSRFLTGKAIYGYTF; v_call: TRBV6-2/TRBV6-3; j_call: TRBJ1-2; clone_size: NA; d_call: NA
cdr3_nt: TGTGCCTGGAGTGTAGGAAGGGAGAATCAGCCCCAGCATTTT; cdr3_aa: CAWSVGRENQPQHF; v_call: TRBV30; j_call: TRBJ1-5; clone_size: NA; d_call: NA
cdr3_nt: TGTGCCAGCAGTTACATGACCTTACCGACAGGCTCCTATGGCTACACCTTC; cdr3_aa: CASSYMTLPTGSYGYTF; v_call: TRBV6-2/TRBV6-3; j_call: TRBJ1-2; clone_size: NA; d_call: NA
cdr3_nt: TGTGCCAGCAGACAGGCAGGGAGGGGTACTTTCTTT; cdr3_aa: CASRQAGRGTFF; v_call: TRBV2; j_call: TRBJ1-1; clone_size: NA; d_call: NA
cdr3_nt: TGTGCCAGCAGCTTGGTTGGGGGGAAAGCGAACGAGCAGTACTTC; cdr3_aa: CASSLVGGKANEQYF; v_call: TRBV5-6; j_call: TRBJ2-7; clone_size: once; d_call: NA
cdr3_nt: TGTGCCAGCAGTTTTTTCGGGACTAGCGGACACACCGGGGAGCTGTTTTTT; cdr3_aa: CASSFFGTSGHTGELFF; v_call: TRBV27; j_call: TRBJ2-2; clone_size: NA; d_call: TRBD2